This TCR beta chain was retrieved from a study of T cells after yellow fever vaccination. This clonotype was observed a handful of times. Its antigen is unknown. Each CDR3 protein is one row after TCRdb ran MiXCR on the 5' RACE reads. The table shows roughly 300,000 distinct CDR3 sequences, with around 7% occurring only once. General observations from the study: Compared with primary, the secondary response was weaker and peaked at day 5, not 15.

This CDR3 has 15 residues. Trimming took off 1 base at V and 7 bases at J, with 12 bases between the two ends. Germline V gives CDR1 SGHRS, CDR2 YFSETQ. The chain links TRBV5-1 to TRBJ1-6; no firm D call. The source is a man aged 18 to 29 who received the YFV17D yellow fever vaccine. This specimen consisted of PBMCs, obtained about 41 days after the first yellow fever vaccination. Here the CDR3 reads CASSLLEVTNSPLHF. The CDR3 bases are TGCGCCAGCAGCTTGTTAGAGGTAACCAATTCACCCCTCCACTTT. Full variable domain (missing parts from reference TRBV5-1 and TRBJ1-6): KAGVTQTPRYLIKTRGQQVTLSCSPISGHRSVSWYQQTPGQGLQFLFEYFSETQRNKGNFPGRFSGRQFSNSRSEMNVSTLELGDSALYLCASSLLEVTNSPLHFGNGTRLTVT.